This entry features one TCR beta chain sequence. Its target antigen remains unknown. No base quality values were provided; no much bigger clone lies one nucleotide off. The trial excluded patients who had a history of autoimmune disease or were on systemic immunosuppression. Peripheral blood for TCR sequencing was collected from all dose cohorts at baseline, on cycle 4 day 1, and on cycle 7 day 1. The samples were taken from a phase I, first-in-human, multicenter, open-label dose-escalation trial of ivuxolimab. The trial enrolled adults with locally advanced or metastatic head and neck squamous cell, hepatocellular, melanoma or renal cell carcinoma. Before TCR sequencing, CD4+ T cells and CD8+ T cells from peripheral blood were sorted into separate populations. These data come from a study of OX40 agonist ivuxolimab in advanced cancers. Concerning the study at large: Ivuxolimab was an agonistic, fully human IgG2 monoclonal antibody directed against OX40 (CD134), a costimulatory receptor. Intravenous ivuxolimab was administered to patients every 2 weeks at six dose levels: 0.01, 0.1, 0.3, 1.5, 3 and 10 mg/kg. Of the roughly 52 dose-escalation patients, hepatocellular carcinoma was present in about 20, melanoma in approximately 15, renal cell carcinoma in 9 and head and neck cancer in 9. A male proportion of almost 85% and a mean age of around 60 years, ranging from about 20 to 85, were recorded for the dose-escalation cohort. Prior anti-PD-1, anti-PD-L1 or anti-CTLA-4 therapy was permitted, and 30% to 50% of dose-escalation patients had received checkpoint inhibitors. Three dose-escalation patients achieved partial responses, one with hepatocellular carcinoma and two with cutaneous melanoma. The point of sequencing TCRbeta in the periphery was to test whether ivuxolimab changed TCR sequence diversity and drove clonal T-cell expansion. The monotherapy dose-escalation portion (N ≈ 52 patients) of the phase I ivuxolimab trial is reported in the paper.

General study outcomes and caveats: Low levels of normalized T-cell clonal expansion were also seen in some patients who did not respond. Clonal expansion of both CD4+ and CD8+ blood T cells was observed from baseline to week 6 at doses 0.1 to 3.0 mg/kg. In the 0.1-3.0 mg/kg groups, partial responders were among the patients with the lowest normalized peripheral clonal expansion, particularly in CD8+ T cells. Antigen specificity was not determined for the clonally expanded peripheral T cells. After ivuxolimab, CD8+ T cells had more expanded clones than CD4+ T cells on average.

Trimming removed 1 base from V and 6 bases from J; the gene matches leave 6 bases unexplained. The CDR3 contains 16 residues, cysteine and phenylalanine counted. Just CDR3 DNA is preserved here, 48 bases in frame from base 1. CDR1 SGHDN and CDR2 FVKESK were looked up in the germline V gene. For sequencing of the TCRbeta CDR3 region, genomic DNA was extracted from the sorted cells. The immunoSEQ Assay was used for sequencing of TCRbeta CDR3 regions. Drawn from immuneACCESS, this table holds only the in-frame rearrangements with V and J called that TCRdb kept. Clones are partly lost; checked studies trace under half to an unresolved V gene and leave the rest unexplained. Here the sample has more than 50,000 clones; around 89% occur a single time. The leading ten clones occupy around 1.9% of the sample.

This receptor was identified in an adult with an advanced solid tumor such as melanoma, head and neck, liver or kidney cancer. The chain links TRBV14 with TRBJ1-2; 12 junctional bases match TRBD1. This specimen consisted of CD4+ or CD8+ T cells sorted from blood, obtained in a trial of the OX40 agonist ivuxolimab. The nucleotide sequence reads as follows: TGTGCCAGCAGCCAAGTAGGGACAGGGGGCGCGGATGGCTACACCTTC. Translation gives CASSQVGTGGADGYTF.